This T cell receptor beta chain was recovered during a study of T-cell memory formation after mild COVID-19. TCRdb processed the 5' RACE reads anew with MiXCR; each CDR3 protein has one entry. Counted here are approximately 240,000 distinct CDR3 sequences, about a sixth occurring once; the ten biggest clones make up 3.5%. The sequence was collected from a man aged 18-30 years who had mild COVID-19 (a few samples of this study predate the infection). Cell type and time point are not known. The sequenced sample consisted of PBMCs or a T cell subset sorted from them (not recorded which).

CDR3 loop: CASIMRGPYNEQFF. The CDR3 DNA reads TGTGCCAGCATCATGCGGGGTCCCTACAATGAGCAGTTCTTC. V and J are TRBV28 and TRBJ2-1; D is possibly TRBD2 (6 bases). This CDR3 region has 14 residues. Germline CDR1 reads MDHEN; CDR2 reads SYDVKM. Trimming removed 7 bases from V and 2 bases from J, with 12 bases in between.